A selection of T cell receptor beta chains follows, all from one sample in a study of CD8+ T cells in alopecia areata. The repertoire was sequenced with immunoSEQ multiplex PCR; TCRdb's copy has only in-frame clones and lacks some. The data hold under 7,500 clones, with around 70% observed a single time. This specimen was skin, taken at week 4, from a patient treated with tofacitinib. The receptors here all came from a human donor with alopecia areata. Both conserved end residues are part of each CDR3. Each record gives: D gene, J gene, V gene, clone size, CDR3 DNA, CDR3 protein. The D gene is left open where the match is weak. Only some rows state a clone size, as once, few, many or a class for expanded clones.

.,TRBJ1-3,TRBV29-1,.,TGCAGCGTCCGCGGGTTCTCTGGAAACACCATATATTTT,CSVRGFSGNTIYF
TRBD1,TRBJ1-6,TRBV19,.,TGTGCCAGTACCCGCGACCGGACAGGGGATTCACCCCTCCACTTT,CASTRDRTGDSPLHF
TRBD1,TRBJ1-1,TRBV27,.,TGTGCCAGCAGCCGGGACAGGGTGAACACTGAAGCTTTCTTT,CASSRDRVNTEAFF
TRBD1,TRBJ1-6,TRBV7-9,.,TGTGCCAGCAGCTTCGGGACAGCTTCACCCCTCCACTTT,CASSFGTASPLHF
.,TRBJ1-5,TRBV30,.,TGTGCCTGGAGTGTACCGTATAGCAATCAGCCCCAGCATTTT,CAWSVPYSNQPQHF
TRBD2,TRBJ2-1,TRBV2,.,TGTGCCAGCAGTGAACAGCTAGCGGGGCACGGTGAGCAGTTCTTC,CASSEQLAGHGEQFF
TRBD2,TRBJ2-1,TRBV11-2,.,TGTGCCAGCAGCTTAGTGCGGGGGGTAGGCTCCTACAATGAGCAGTTCTTC,CASSLVRGVGSYNEQFF
.,TRBJ1-1,TRBV30,once,TGTGCCTGGAGTGTACTTTCCACTGAAGCTTTCTTT,CAWSVLSTEAFF
TRBD2,TRBJ2-7,TRBV6-5,.,TGTGCCAGCAGTCCAACTAGCGTTACCTACGAGCAGTACTTC,CASSPTSVTYEQYF
.,TRBJ1-4,TRBV27,.,TGTGCCAGCAGTTCTCGGTGGGCAACTAATGAAAAACTGTTTTTT,CASSSRWATNEKLFF
.,TRBJ2-3,TRBV5-1,few,TGCGCCAGCGCGGCTTACGCGAACACAGATACGCAGTATTTT,CASAAYANTDTQYF
TRBD2,TRBJ2-3,TRBV13,.,TGTGCCAGCAGCTATACAGCGGGGGGGTTCGCAGATACGCAGTATTTT,CASSYTAGGFADTQYF
.,TRBJ1-5,TRBV14,.,TGTGCCAGCAGCCGGAGATCCTATAGCAATCAGCCCCAGCATTTT,CASSRRSYSNQPQHF
.,TRBJ2-3,TRBV7-9,.,TGTGCCAGCAGCCCGAGCACAGATACGCAGTATTTT,CASSPSTDTQYF
.,TRBJ1-5,TRBV7-9,few,TGTGCCAGCAGCTCAAACCGGAATCAGCCCCAGCATTTT,CASSSNRNQPQHF